This T cell receptor beta chain was captured in a study of OX40 agonist ivuxolimab in advanced cancers. The wider study: Subjects had a mean age of roughly 60 years, with a range of roughly 20 to 80; roughly 83% were male.

The timepoints at which blood was sampled were baseline, cycle 4 day 1, and cycle 7 day 1. The protocol was immunoSEQ multiplex PCR, while the TCRdb copy is restricted to in-frame clones and leaves out a portion. The sample includes about 140,000 clones, under 95% of them seen just once. Germline V gives CDR1 SGHNT, CDR2 YENEEA. Trimming took 3 bases from V and 0 from J, leaving 9 bases between them. The CDR3 is 15 residues long. V is TRBV11-3 and J is TRBJ2-1; D perhaps matches TRBD2 (6 bases). This specimen consisted of CD4+ or CD8+ T cells sorted from blood, obtained in a trial of the OX40 agonist ivuxolimab. The sequence derives from an adult with an advanced solid tumor such as melanoma, head and neck, liver or kidney cancer. The CDR3 nucleotides are TGTGCCAGCAGCTTCGGCGGGAACTCCTACAATGAGCAGTTCTTC. It translates to CASSFGGNSYNEQFF. The full variable domain, in which reference TRBV11-3 and TRBJ2-1 provide the parts outside the CDR3, is EAGVVQSPRYKIIEKKQPVAFWCNPISGHNTLYWYLQNLGQGPELLIRYENEEAVDDSQLPKDRFSAERLKGVDSTLKIQPAELGDSAVYLCASSFGGNSYNEQFFGPGTRLTVL.